One sample yielded the 23 T cell receptor beta chains listed below, sequenced in a study of OX40 agonist ivuxolimab in advanced cancers. Data came from immunoSEQ multiplex PCR; TCRdb stores just in-frame clones and leaves some out. There are roughly 54,000 clones in the sample; about 89% occur only once, and about 1.4% lies in the top ten. Sample: CD4+ or CD8+ T cells sorted from blood, taken in a trial of the OX40 agonist ivuxolimab. These receptors originate from an adult with an advanced solid tumor such as melanoma, head and neck, liver or kidney cancer.

The chain links TRBV2 to TRBJ1-2; TRBD1 agrees at 8 bases. This CDR3 has 15 residues. With V trimmed by 6 bases and J by 2 bases, 8 bases remained unmatched. Looked up from germline, CDR1 is SNHLY and CDR2 is FYNNEI. CDR3 loop: CASSQSTGGNYGYTF. CDR3 DNA: TGTGCCAGCAGCCAGAGTACAGGGGGGAACTATGGCTACACCTTC.

This clone was seen a single time. V is TRBV19 and J is TRBJ1-5; D perhaps matches TRBD1 (6 bases). Germline CDR1 reads LNHDA; CDR2 reads SQIVND (reference sequence). The V and J ends lost 2 bases and 4 bases respectively, with 15 bases between them. The CDR3 contains 16 residues. The CDR3 protein is CASSIIRGTGNQPQHF. The CDR3 DNA reads as TGTGCCAGTAGTATAATAAGAGGCACAGGGAATCAGCCCCAGCATTTT.

The chain carries TRBV7-8 and TRBJ2-7, with 9 positions matching TRBD1. J was trimmed by 9 bases and V by 0 bases; bases with no gene match: 12. Germline-derived CDR1 and CDR2 are SGHVS and FQNEAQ. This CDR3 has 16 amino acids. This chain's CDR3 is CASSLALRGQGFRQYF. In DNA, the CDR3 is TGTGCCAGCAGCTTAGCGCTAAGGGGACAGGGTTTTAGGCAGTACTTC. Using reference TRBV7-8 and TRBJ2-7 for the parts outside the CDR3, the full variable domain is GAGVSQSPRYKVAKRGQDVALRCDPISGHVSLFWYQQALGQGPEFLTYFQNEAQLDKSGLPSDRFFAERPEGSVSTLKIQRTQQEDSAVYLCASSLALRGQGFRQYFGPGTRLTVT.

The J gene is TRBJ1-6, the V gene TRBV7-8; possibly TRBD1 for D (5 bases). The V end was cut by 3 bases, the J end by 10 bases, with 16 bases between. CDR1 is SGHVS, CDR2 FQNEAQ, per germline. The CDR3 is made up of 15 amino acids. This CDR3 is CASSFARDRGSPLHF. In DNA form, the CDR3 reads TGTGCCAGCAGCTTTGCCAGGGATCGGGGATCACCCCTCCACTTT.

The CDR3 nucleotides read TGTGCCAGCAGTTCACAGCCAGGAAACACCATATATTTT. This encodes CASSSQPGNTIYF. V usage is TRBV6-1 and J usage is TRBJ1-3, with D uncertain. CDR1 and CDR2 (germline): MNHNS, SASEGT. The CDR3 sequence is 13 residues long. With 5 bases removed from V and 4 bases from J, the gap between germline ends came to 9 bases.

This clone is medium-sized in the sample. The J gene is TRBJ2-3, the V gene TRBV5-5, with D possibly TRBD2 on 6 matching bases. The CDR3 has 13 amino acids. Germline values: CDR1 SGHKS, CDR2 YYEKEE (reference sequence). Trimming pared 4 bases from V and 5 bases from J, leaving 11 bases between. CDR3 in DNA: TGTGCCAGCAGCCCGAGCGGGTTAGATACGCAGTATTTT. Translated, it gives CASSPSGLDTQYF.

The chain joins TRBV5-1 to TRBJ2-3; 9 bases match TRBD2. J lost 6 bases, V lost 4 bases, and 12 bases had no gene match. CDR1 SGHRS and CDR2 YFSETQ come from the germline V gene. The CDR3 has 16 residues. CDR3 residues: CASSPTAGGLSDTQYF. DNA of the CDR3: TGCGCCAGCAGCCCAACAGCGGGAGGTTTAAGCGATACGCAGTATTTT.

The chain has TRBV6-6 and TRBJ2-2; D ambiguous. CDR1 and CDR2 (germline): MNHNY, SVGAGI (reference sequence). This CDR3 is 12 amino acids long. Trimming shortened V by 8 bases and J by 4 bases, and 8 bases separated the two germline ends. CDR3 sequence (DNA): TGTGCCAGCCAACCGAGCACCGGGGAGCTGTTTTTT. Translating gives CASQPSTGELFF.

The sample holds a few counts of this clone. The J gene is TRBJ2-7, the V gene TRBV5-5, with D perhaps TRBD1 (6 bases). The V and J ends lost 5 bases and 4 bases respectively, with 10 bases between them. CDR3 size: 12 residues. The germline V gene has CDR1 SGHKS and CDR2 YYEKEE (reference sequence). The DNA for the CDR3 is TGTGCCAGCAGTTCGGGACATTACGAGCAGTACTTC. It codes for CASSSGHYEQYF.

This chain connects TRBV2 to TRBJ1-5; D gene ambiguous. Per the germline V gene, CDR1 is SNHLY and CDR2 is FYNNEI. The CDR3 spans 14 residues. With 6 bases removed from V and 0 bases from J, the gap between germline ends came to 9 bases. In DNA form, the CDR3 reads TGTGCCAGCAGGGGCACCAATAGCAATCAGCCCCAGCATTTT. It translates to CASRGTNSNQPQHF.

The J gene is TRBJ2-5, the V gene TRBV9; 10 bases agree with TRBD2. V lost 1 base, J lost 9 bases, and 9 bases stayed unmatched. Germline CDR1 and CDR2: SGDLS and YYNGEE. This CDR3 is 15 amino acids long. The CDR3 DNA is TGTGCCAGCAGCGTAAGCGCTAGCGGGGGCCTGGCCCAGTACTTC. This codes for CASSVSASGGLAQYF.

The J gene is TRBJ2-3, the V gene TRBV10-3; perhaps TRBD2 as D (6 bases). Germline V gene lookup returns CDR1 ENHRY and CDR2 SYGVKD. The ends were cut back, 6 bases at V and 0 bases at J, with 13 bases in the middle. The CDR3 extends over 15 amino acids. CDR3 nucleotide sequence: TGTGCCATCAGCGGGAGCGACCTTAGCACAGATACGCAGTATTTT. Its translation: CAISGSDLSTDTQYF.

The V gene is TRBV6-1, the J gene TRBJ1-5; D gene ambiguous. Trimming stripped 7 bases from V and 3 bases from J, with 10 bases between. The CDR3 has 13 residues. The germline V gene encodes CDR1 MNHNS and CDR2 SASEGT. CDR3 sequence reads: CASKELLNQPQHF. CDR3 coding DNA: TGTGCCAGCAAAGAGCTTCTCAATCAGCCCCAGCATTTT.

This chain joins TRBV29-1 and TRBJ2-7; D is possibly TRBD1 (5 bases). The CDR3 is 14 residues long. V lost 6 bases and J lost 3, with 18 bases in between. Germline CDR1 is SQVTM and CDR2 is ANQGSEA. In DNA, the CDR3 is TGCAGCGTGGGCGACAGTCCGTCAGTCTACGAGCAGTACTTC. This translates into CSVGDSPSVYEQYF.

This chain links TRBV18 with TRBJ1-1, with D maybe TRBD1 (5 bases). There are 14 residues in the CDR3. Germline CDR1 KGHSH, CDR2 LQKENI. V lost 6 bases and J lost 4, with 15 bases in between. CDR3 coding DNA: TGTGCCAGCTCTGTTGATGGGGGTTCCACTGAAGCTTTCTTT. Its translation: CASSVDGGSTEAFF.

The V gene is TRBV10-3, the J gene TRBJ1-5; no reliable D call. Per germline, CDR1 ENHRY and CDR2 SYGVKD. This CDR3 is built from 13 residues. Between the trimmed V and J ends, which lost 0 bases and 6 bases, there was a span of 6 bases. Written as DNA, the CDR3 is TGTGCCATCAGTGAGTCAAAAGGTCAGCCCCAGCATTTT. It is translated as CAISESKGQPQHF.

Here the CDR3 DNA reads TGTGCCAGCAGCCTAAACGACGGGGCTCAGCCCCAGCATTTT. Protein sequence: CASSLNDGAQPQHF. The rearrangement uses TRBV7-2 and TRBJ1-5, with D maybe TRBD1 (5 bases). V was cut by 5 bases and J by 6 bases, with 14 bases left in between. The CDR3 extends over 14 amino acids. The germline V gene has CDR1 SGHTA and CDR2 FQGNSA.

The rearrangement uses TRBV9 and TRBJ2-3, with 11 bases lining up with TRBD1. There are 16 residues in the CDR3. V lost 4 bases to trimming and J lost 2 bases; unmatched junction nucleotides: 6. In germline, CDR1 is SGDLS, CDR2 YYNGEE. CDR3 DNA sequence: TGTGCCAGCAGCACCGGGACAGGGGGATTCACAGATACGCAGTATTTT. It translates to CASSTGTGGFTDTQYF.

The V gene is TRBV28, the J gene TRBJ1-4; the D gene is possibly TRBD1 (5 bases). CDR1 is MDHEN, CDR2 SYDVKM, per germline. The CDR3 sequence is 13 residues long. V lost 11 bases, J lost 4 bases, and 14 bases lay in between. This CDR3 is CACEGSLNEKLFF. Here the CDR3 DNA reads TGTGCCTGCGAGGGGTCCCTTAATGAAAAACTGTTTTTT.

The rearrangement links TRBV5-1 to TRBJ2-5, with TRBD1 matching over 10 bases. The CDR3 is made up of 15 amino acids. V trimming: 5 bases; J trimming: 5 bases; junction bases outside the gene matches: 9. Germline values: CDR1 SGHRS, CDR2 YFSETQ. CDR3 in DNA: TGCGCCAGCAGATCCGGGACAGGGGATCAGGAGACCCAGTACTTC. Protein product: CASRSGTGDQETQYF. Drawing the rest from reference TRBV5-1 and TRBJ2-5, the complete variable domain is KAGVTQTPRYLIKTRGQQVTLSCSPISGHRSVSWYQQTPGQGLQFLFEYFSETQRNKGNFPGRFSGRQFSNSRSEMNVSTLELGDSALYLCASRSGTGDQETQYFGPGTRLLVL.

The J gene is TRBJ1-5, the V gene TRBV19, with 9 positions matching TRBD1. The CDR3 contains 12 residues. Per the germline V gene, CDR1 is LNHDA and CDR2 is SQIVND (reference sequence). V was clipped by 9 bases and J by 5 bases; unmatched bases: 2. The CDR3 DNA sequence: TGTGCCAGACGGACAGGGGATCAGCCCCAGCATTTT. This translates into CARRTGDQPQHF.

The chain couples TRBV30 to TRBJ2-1; D is undetermined. Germline V gene sequence: CDR1 GTSNPN, CDR2 SVGIG (reference sequence). Trimming took off 1 base at V and 2 bases at J, with 6 bases between the two ends. There are 13 residues in the CDR3. The CDR3, as DNA: TGTGCCTGGAGTGCCTTTCCCTACAATGAGCAGTTCTTC. Protein: CAWSAFPYNEQFF.

The chain carries TRBV6-5 and TRBJ2-7, with TRBD1 identical over 8 bases. The CDR3 is 15 amino acids. Germline CDR1 MNHEY, CDR2 SVGAGI. Trimming cost V 5 bases and J 5 bases; bases outside gene matches: 11. CDR3 DNA sequence: TGTGCCAGCAGTCCGTTTGGAGGACAGGGCCACGAGCAGTACTTC. This sequence encodes CASSPFGGQGHEQYF.